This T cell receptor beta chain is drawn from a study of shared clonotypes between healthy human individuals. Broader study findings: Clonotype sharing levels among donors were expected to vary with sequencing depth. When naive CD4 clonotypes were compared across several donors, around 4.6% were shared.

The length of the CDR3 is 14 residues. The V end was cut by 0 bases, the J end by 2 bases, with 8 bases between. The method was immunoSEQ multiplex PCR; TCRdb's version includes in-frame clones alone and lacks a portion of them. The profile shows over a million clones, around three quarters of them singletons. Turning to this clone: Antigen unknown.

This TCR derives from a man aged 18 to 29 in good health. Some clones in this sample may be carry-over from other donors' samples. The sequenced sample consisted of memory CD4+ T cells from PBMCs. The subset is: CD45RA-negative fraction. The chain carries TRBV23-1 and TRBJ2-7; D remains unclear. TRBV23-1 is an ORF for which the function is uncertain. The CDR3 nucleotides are TGCGCCAGCAGTCAATCGACGGAAACCTACGAGCAGTACTTC. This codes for CASSQSTETYEQYF.